This TCR beta chain was observed in a study of beta chain features in type 1 diabetes. General study findings and limits: Moderate yet significant TCRB CDR3 shortening was seen in Type 1 diabetes patients in all four CD4+ subsets. Relative to healthy donors, patients appeared to have naive, central memory and Treg TCRB repertoires that were more similar.

All of the isolated RNA was reverse transcribed, so expressed TCRB transcripts were sequenced. Sequencing was performed with immunoSEQ multiplex PCR; in TCRdb, only in-frame clones are kept and a portion is missing. The data contain hundreds of thousands of clones, around 15% of them singletons. A remark on this clone: As yet, its antigen is unknown.

CDR3 length: 13 residues. Trimming shortened V by 8 bases and J by 12 bases, and 19 bases separated the two germline ends. Germline assignment: CDR1 SEHNR and CDR2 FQNEAQ (reference sequence). V is TRBV7-9 and J is TRBJ1-4; tentative D call: TRBD1 (6 bases). Specimen: naive CD4+ T cells from blood. This TCR was sampled from a man aged 18 to 30 with type 1 diabetes. CDR3 DNA sequence: TGTGCCAGCTCTCCGGTCCAGGGGCGGGAACTGTTTTTT. Protein product: CASSPVQGRELFF. The variable domain in full, completed from reference TRBV7-9 and TRBJ1-4, reads DTGVSQNPRHKITKRGQNVTFRCDPISEHNRLYWYRQTLGQGPEFLTYFQNEAQLEKSRLLSDRFSAERPKGSFSTLEIQRTEQGDSAMYLCASSPVQGRELFFGSGTQLSVL.